The 29 T cell receptor beta chains reported below all come from one sample, sequenced in a study of regulatory T cells in long-lasting Graves disease. Library construction for TCR beta used iRepertoire HTBI primers and Arm-PCR of CDR3 regions. TCRdb re-derived calls from the multiplex PCR reads in MiXCR, one entry per CDR3 protein. The sample contains around 320,000 distinct CDR3 sequences, about a sixth of which appear only once. Time point indicated: newly diagnosed GD, antithyroid drugs for less than 3 months. PBMC-derived RNA was used for the TCR library. These records were also assigned to another study, of T cells in Graves' hyperthyroidism and ophthalmopathy.

The source was peripheral blood mononuclear cells (PBMCs), collected at new diagnosis, from a patient treated with antithyroid drugs. These receptors all come from a man aged 40-50 years with Graves disease.

This clonotype has ten or more counts. CDR3 in amino acids: CATSGGSVTDTQYF. DNA of the CDR3: TGCGCCACCAGTGGTGGTTCCGTCACAGATACGCAGTATTTT. The chain links TRBV5-1 to TRBJ2-3, with unresolved D. The V end was cut by 9 bases, the J end by 2 bases, with 16 bases between. The CDR3 loop spans 14 amino acids. Germline V gene data show CDR1 as SGHRS and CDR2 as YFSETQ.

This clonotype came up a few times. The chain links TRBV7-8 to TRBJ2-3; D is unresolved. V was pared by 5 bases and J by 4 bases, with 13 bases between. The CDR3 loop spans 14 amino acids. Looked up from germline, CDR1 is SGHVS and CDR2 is FQNEAQ. Written as DNA, the CDR3 is TGTGCCAGCAGCCAATCCGAGTCGGCAGATACGCAGTATTTT. Translating it yields CASSQSESADTQYF.

The chain is built from TRBV9 and TRBJ2-3, with 7 positions matching TRBD1. CDR1 SGDLS and CDR2 YYNGEE come from the germline V gene. The ends lost 0 bases at V and 5 bases at J; junction bases unmatched: 3. This CDR3 has 14 amino acids. The CDR3 spells CASSVVQGVDTQYF. CDR3 coding DNA: TGTGCCAGCAGCGTAGTGCAGGGGGTAGATACGCAGTATTTT.

This clonotype has a handful of counts. The chain uses TRBV18 and TRBJ1-5; 10 nucleotides align to TRBD1. V trimming: 4 bases; J trimming: 0 bases; junction bases outside the gene matches: 3. The germline gives CDR1 KGHSH, CDR2 LQKENI. This CDR3 region has 16 residues. CDR3 residues: CASSQGTGASNQPQHF. CDR3 nucleotide sequence: TGTGCCAGCTCACAAGGGACAGGGGCTAGCAATCAGCCCCAGCATTTT.

Ten or more counts support this clonotype. The chain has TRBV6-2 or TRBV6-3 and TRBJ2-2, with TRBD1 as a possible D gene (6 bases). V shed 2 bases and J shed 3 bases, with 7 bases lying between them. CDR1 is MNHEY, CDR2 SVGEGT, per germline. The CDR3 has 14 amino acids. The CDR3 is CASSYNRDTGELFF. CDR3 DNA: TGTGCCAGCAGTTACAACAGGGACACCGGGGAGCTGTTTTTT.

This clonotype was counted ten times or more. The chain has TRBV28 and TRBJ2-1; 8 nucleotides agree with TRBD2. Germline-derived CDR1 and CDR2 are MDHEN and SYDVKM. V gave up 3 bases and J gave up 9 bases; unmatched junction bases: 10. The CDR3 contains 15 residues. The CDR3 region has the DNA TGTGCCAGCAGTTTGAACGGCGGGGGGTATCGTGAGCAGTTCTTC. This gives the protein CASSLNGGGYREQFF.

This clonotype was detected ten times or more. Sequence at one end of the junction differs from germline and may be a read error. This rearrangement joins TRBV5-1 to TRBJ2-3; perhaps TRBD1 as D (5 bases). The CDR3 spans 14 residues. The V gene's germline CDR1 is SGHRS and CDR2 YFSETQ. This chain's CDR3 is CASSLTGSTDTQYF. CDR3 DNA sequence: TGTGCCAGCAGCTTAACAGGAAGCACAGATACGCAGTATTTT. Filled out from reference TRBV5-1 and TRBJ2-3, the complete variable domain reads KAGVTQTPRYLIKTRGQQVTLSCSPISGHRSVSWYQQTPGQGLQFLFEYFSETQRNKGNFPGRFSGRQFSNSRSEMNVSTLELGDSALYLCASSLTGSTDTQYFGPGTRLTVL.

This clonotype was recorded many times. The J gene is TRBJ1-1, the V gene TRBV6-1; D is ambiguous. Germline V CDR1 and CDR2: MNHNS, SASEGT. The CDR3 is made up of 13 amino acids. The V gene lost 5 bases and the J gene lost 3 bases, with 10 bases spanning the gap. The CDR3 region is CASSPPSHTEAFF. The CDR3 DNA sequence: TGTGCCAGCAGTCCCCCGAGTCACACTGAAGCTTTCTTT.

The gene calls are TRBV28 and TRBJ2-2; 8 bases are a match to TRBD2. V shed 5 bases and J 7 bases; nucleotides not matched to a gene: 15. This CDR3 has 17 residues. Germline CDR1 MDHEN, CDR2 SYDVKM. The CDR3 protein is CASSIPGGGQNVGELFF. The CDR3 DNA follows: TGTGCCAGCAGTATACCCGGCGGGGGGCAGAACGTCGGGGAGCTGTTTTTT.

This clonotype was seen more than once but under ten times. This chain links TRBV24-1 with TRBJ1-1, with D perhaps TRBD1 (6 bases). Trimming took 3 bases from V and 3 from J, leaving 10 bases between them. The CDR3 length is 14 residues. CDR1 is KGHDR and CDR2 is SFDVKD in the germline V gene. The CDR3 DNA reads as TGTGCCACCAGTGATGGGGGCCGAGACACTGAAGCTTTCTTT. Its protein is CATSDGGRDTEAFF.

This clonotype was observed at least ten times. As DNA, the CDR3 is TGTGCCAGCAGCCCGCGGACAGGGCAGCAGCCCCAGCATTTT. This codes for CASSPRTGQQPQHF. The chain has TRBV7-2 and TRBJ1-5, with TRBD1 identical over 8 bases. The CDR3 spans 14 residues. J was trimmed by 7 bases and V by 5 bases; bases with no gene match: 7. CDR1 is SGHTA, CDR2 FQGNSA, per germline.

V usage is TRBV28 and J usage is TRBJ2-7; D may be TRBD2 (5 bases). Germline CDR1 is MDHEN and CDR2 is SYDVKM. The CDR3 loop spans 15 amino acids. V was pared by 6 bases and J by 3 bases, with 18 bases between. This CDR3 reads CASRTPSGDLYEQYF. In nucleotides, the CDR3 is TGTGCCAGCAGGACCCCCTCCGGGGATCTCTACGAGCAGTACTTC.

There are many counts of this clonotype. The CDR3 DNA sequence: TGTGCCAGCAGAATGGGACAGGGGGCGGCGGGCACTGAAGCTTTCTTT. This gives the protein CASRMGQGAAGTEAFF. The rearrangement links TRBV2 to TRBJ1-1, with 12 bases that match TRBD1. This CDR3 has 16 residues. The V gene end was trimmed by 6 bases and the J gene end by 4 bases; junction bases not matched to a gene: 9. Germline values: CDR1 SNHLY, CDR2 FYNNEI.

In its sample, this clonotype was seen a few times. V usage is TRBV28 and J usage is TRBJ1-2; D is ambiguous. With 3 bases removed from V and 8 bases from J, the gap between germline ends came to 16 bases. The CDR3 is 14 amino acids. Germline-derived CDR1 and CDR2 are MDHEN and SYDVKM. The CDR3 DNA follows: TGTGCCAGCAGTTTTGGCACTGAGGGAGGCGGCTACACCTTC. Protein product: CASSFGTEGGGYTF.

This clonotype occurred a few times. The chain links TRBV7-2 to TRBJ1-3; D may be TRBD1 (6 bases). The CDR3 is 17 residues long. Trimming removed 3 bases from V and 2 bases from J, with 17 bases in between. Germline loops: CDR1 SGHTA, CDR2 FQGNSA. The CDR3 DNA sequence: TGTGCCAGCAGCTTGAGGGTGGGCAGGGACACTGGAAACACCATATATTTT. It is translated as CASSLRVGRDTGNTIYF. The full variable domain, completed using reference TRBV7-2 and TRBJ1-3, is GAGVSQSPSNKVTEKGKDVELRCDPISGHTALYWYRQSLGQGLEFLIYFQGNSAPDKSGLPSDRFSAERTGGSVSTLTIQRTQQEDSAVYLCASSLRVGRDTGNTIYFGEGSWLTVV.

This clonotype showed up just once. The V and J genes are TRBV28 and TRBJ1-6; D unresolved. The length of the CDR3 is 12 residues. The V end lost 6 bases, the J end lost 8 bases, and 8 bases lay between the germline ends. Germline assignment: CDR1 MDHEN and CDR2 SYDVKM. CDR3 region: CASRGSYSPLHF. The CDR3 nucleotides are TGTGCCAGCAGGGGATCTTATTCACCCCTCCACTTT.

This clonotype was seen more than once but under ten times. The genes are TRBV15 and TRBJ2-6; possible D gene TRBD2, 5 bases. Germline V gene lookup returns CDR1 LNHNV and CDR2 YYDKDF (reference sequence). The CDR3 has 12 amino acids. V was clipped by 0 bases and J by 12 bases, with 6 bases between them. The CDR3 bases are TGTGCCACCAGCAGAGATCGGGGCGTCCTGACTTTC. Protein: CATSRDRGVLTF.

This clonotype was seen many times. The gene calls are TRBV2 and TRBJ2-1; possible D gene TRBD1, 8 bases. Germline V gene sequence: CDR1 SNHLY, CDR2 FYNNEI. V was pared by 7 bases and J by 2 bases, with 15 bases between. The CDR3 length is 15 residues. The CDR3: CASTQTGGAYNEQFF. Here the CDR3 DNA reads TGTGCCAGCACTCAAACAGGGGGGGCCTACAATGAGCAGTTCTTC.

This clonotype was observed many times. The chain recombines TRBV18 with TRBJ2-7, with D unresolved. The length of the CDR3 is 13 residues. The V end was cut by 5 bases, the J end by 4 bases, with 12 bases between. Germline values: CDR1 KGHSH, CDR2 LQKENI. The CDR3 protein is CASSSTLSYEQYF. CDR3 coding DNA: TGTGCCAGCTCAAGCACACTCTCGTACGAGCAGTACTTC. Full variable domain (rest looked up from reference TRBV18 and TRBJ2-7): NAGVMQNPRHLVRRRGQEARLRCSPMKGHSHVYWYRQLPEEGLKFMVYLQKENIIDESGMPKERFSAEFPKEGPSILRIQQVVRGDSAAYFCASSSTLSYEQYFGPGTRLTVT.

The chain recombines TRBV11-2 with TRBJ1-5; 9 bases align to TRBD1. CDR1 is SGHAT and CDR2 is FQNNGV in the germline V gene. The CDR3 runs to 17 residues. V shed 5 bases, J shed 6 bases, and the junction held 14 bases outside the gene matches. CDR3 region: CASSRLYPGQGSQPQHF. The CDR3 DNA reads TGTGCCAGCAGCCGTCTCTACCCGGGACAGGGTAGTCAGCCCCAGCATTTT.

This clonotype was counted at least ten times. The J gene is TRBJ2-7, the V gene TRBV6-1; D gene unclear. The CDR3 consists of 12 residues. Trimming cost V 3 bases and J 2 bases, with 5 bases left between them. The germline gives CDR1 MNHNS, CDR2 SASEGT. The CDR3 bases are TGTGCCAGCAGTGAGCAGACCTACGAGCAGTACTTC. As protein: CASSEQTYEQYF.

This clonotype was detected ten times or more. CDR3 in DNA: TGTGCCAGCTCACCTGCGCAGGACCCCACAGATACGCAGTATTTT. Protein sequence: CASSPAQDPTDTQYF. The chain is built from TRBV18 and TRBJ2-3; D not resolved. The CDR3 runs 15 residues. Germline values: CDR1 KGHSH, CDR2 LQKENI. V shed 3 bases and J shed 2 bases, with 12 bases lying between them.

Ten or more counts support this clonotype. The J gene is TRBJ2-6, the V gene TRBV2; D is uncertain. Germline V gene sequence: CDR1 SNHLY, CDR2 FYNNEI. With 5 bases removed from V and 0 bases from J, the gap between germline ends came to 5 bases. This CDR3 comprises 14 residues. CDR3 in DNA: TGTGCCAGCAGTTGGAACTCTGGGGCCAACGTCCTGACTTTC. Protein product: CASSWNSGANVLTF.

In the case of this clonotype: A far larger clone lies a single base away; this is likely a read error. This sequence joins TRBV5-5 and TRBJ1-1, with 11 bases aligning to TRBD1. Germline V gene lookup returns CDR1 SGHKS and CDR2 YYEKEE (reference sequence). Trimming removed 4 bases from V and 3 bases from J; junction bases left unmatched: 2. The CDR3 sequence is 14 residues long. In DNA form, the CDR3 reads TGTGCCAGCAGCCCGGGACAGGGGGACACTGAAGCTTTCTTT. This translates into CASSPGQGDTEAFF.

This clonotype was detected ten times or more. This chain links TRBV28 with TRBJ2-1; D gene ambiguous. Trimming stripped 10 bases from V and 0 bases from J, with 19 bases between. The CDR3 consists of 16 residues. Germline CDR1 is MDHEN and CDR2 is SYDVKM. The CDR3 nucleotides read TGTGCCACCACCTCCTCGGCCGGCTTCTCCTACAATGAGCAGTTCTTC. Its protein product is CATTSSAGFSYNEQFF.

The table lists this clonotype with many counts. The V and J genes are TRBV12-5 and TRBJ2-5; D is undetermined. V lost 6 bases and J 4 bases, leaving 12 bases between the germline ends. CDR1 is LGHNT and CDR2 is FRNRAP in the germline V gene. The CDR3 totals 13 residues. CDR3 coding DNA: TGTGCTAGTGGAAATCTGGGTCTAGAGACCCAGTACTTC. Amino acid sequence: CASGNLGLETQYF.

This clonotype was found many times. V usage is TRBV28 and J usage is TRBJ1-5, with TRBD1 identical over 12 bases. Per germline, CDR1 MDHEN and CDR2 SYDVKM. This CDR3 has 17 amino acids. V shed 6 bases, J shed 4 bases, and the junction held 10 bases outside the gene matches. This chain's CDR3 is CASSPIGGQGANQPQHF. The CDR3 DNA sequence: TGTGCCAGCAGCCCGATAGGGGGACAGGGGGCGAATCAGCCCCAGCATTTT.

This clonotype was recorded many times. The chain employs TRBV29-1 and TRBJ2-4, with D uncertain. V lost 4 bases to trimming and J lost 2 bases, with 12 bases between them. The CDR3 covers 14 residues. The germline V gene encodes CDR1 SQVTM and CDR2 ANQGSEA. The CDR3 DNA reads as TGCAGCGTTGGCCTGGCAGGCACCAAAAACATTCAGTACTTC. This codes for CSVGLAGTKNIQYF.

The rearrangement uses TRBV9 and TRBJ2-7, with D possibly being TRBD1 or TRBD2 (5 bases each). V was shortened by 4 bases and J by 5 bases, with 10 bases between the two germline ends. This CDR3 comprises 12 residues. Germline CDR1 reads SGDLS; CDR2 reads YYNGEE. The DNA of the CDR3 is TGTGCCAGCAGCCTCGGGACCAACGAGCAGTACTTC. Translating it yields CASSLGTNEQYF.